The 17 T cell receptor beta chains listed next were all sequenced from one sample in a study of blood T cell repertoires in COVID-19. Using immunoSEQ multiplex PCR, the repertoire was profiled, and TCRdb retains in-frame clones only, with some absent. The sample yields 400,000 to 550,000 clones, roughly 90% seen once. Source material: peripheral blood. The source is a woman aged 25-40 years with acute or convalescent COVID-19.

This chain links TRBV4-1 with TRBJ2-1, with 8 nucleotides matching TRBD2. Germline loops: CDR1 MGHRA, CDR2 YSYEKL. The length of the CDR3 is 20 residues. The V and J ends lost 1 base and 5 bases, in that order; junction bases with no gene match: 19. CDR3 sequence: CASSQGRSWSGTRRNNEQFF. CDR3 nucleotide sequence: TGCGCCAGCAGCCAAGGTCGTTCTTGGTCCGGGACTAGACGAAACAATGAGCAGTTCTTC.

The gene calls are TRBV6-5 and TRBJ1-2; a possible D gene is TRBD1 (5 bases). Germline-derived CDR1 and CDR2 are MNHEY and SVGAGI. V was trimmed by 3 bases and J by 4 bases, leaving 18 bases between them. There are 16 residues in the CDR3. The CDR3 DNA reads as TGTGCCAGCAGTTATCCCGTCGGGGGGAATATCTATGGCTACACCTTC. As protein: CASSYPVGGNIYGYTF.

V gene TRBV5-1 combines with J gene TRBJ2-1; 9 positions agree with TRBD2. The CDR3 consists of 16 residues. Looked up from germline, CDR1 is SGHRS and CDR2 is YFSETQ. Trimming at V came to 0 bases and at J to 6 bases, leaving 7 bases not matched to a gene. This chain's CDR3 is CASSLAPGLASNEQFF. DNA for the CDR3: TGCGCCAGCAGCTTGGCTCCGGGACTAGCCTCCAATGAGCAGTTCTTC.

The chain has TRBV11-3 and TRBJ2-1; 9 bases are shared with TRBD2. V shed 5 bases and J 8 bases; nucleotides not matched to a gene: 10. CDR3 size: 15 residues. The germline V gene encodes CDR1 SGHNT and CDR2 YENEEA. CDR3 in amino acids: CASSLRPAGGHEQFF. CDR3 nucleotides: TGTGCCAGCAGCCTTAGGCCAGCGGGGGGCCATGAGCAGTTCTTC.

The chain uses TRBV29-1 and TRBJ2-7; D may be TRBD2 (5 bases). The CDR3 extends over 12 amino acids. Germline lookup yields CDR1 SQVTM and CDR2 ANQGSEA. V lost 4 bases to trimming and J lost 2 bases, with 9 bases between them. The CDR3 bases are TGCAGCGTTGTCGGGGATGCCTACGAGCAGTACTTC. Translated, it gives CSVVGDAYEQYF.

This clone appeared once. CDR3 sequence (DNA): TGTGCCAGCAGTTACGGACTACCCGGGGAGCTGTTTTTT. Translating gives CASSYGLPGELFF. The chain couples TRBV6-6 to TRBJ2-2, with a possible D match to TRBD2 (6 bases). Germline V gene data show CDR1 as MNHNY and CDR2 as SVGAGI (reference sequence). The germline V and J ends were trimmed by 2 bases and 6 bases, with 7 bases remaining between them. The CDR3 is made up of 13 amino acids.

In its sample, this clone was seen many times. This chain uses TRBV4-1 with TRBJ2-7, with a weak D call TRBD2 (7 bases). The germline gives CDR1 MGHRA, CDR2 YSYEKL. The V end was cut by 1 base, the J end by 5 bases, with 15 bases between. The CDR3 spans 15 residues. Here the CDR3 reads CASSQAGGLGDEQYF. For the CDR3, the DNA is TGCGCCAGCAGCCAAGCCGGGGGGCTAGGGGACGAGCAGTACTTC.

The rearrangement joins TRBV5-4 to TRBJ2-3; 11 bases are a match to TRBD2. This CDR3 contains 16 residues. Trimming at V came to 10 bases and at J to 4 bases, leaving 14 bases not matched to a gene. The V gene's germline CDR1 is SGHNT and CDR2 YYREEE (reference sequence). The CDR3 nucleotides read TGTGCCTTCGGACTTCCTAGCGGGGGGTCCCCAGATACGCAGTATTTT. This encodes CAFGLPSGGSPDTQYF.

The chain combines TRBV30 with TRBJ2-5, with TRBD1 as a possible D gene (5 bases). The CDR3 is made up of 15 amino acids. V lost 1 base to trimming and J lost 1 base, with 13 bases between them. Germline V gene data show CDR1 as GTSNPN and CDR2 as SVGIG (reference sequence). CDR3 sequence (DNA): TGTGCCTGGAGTGAGATGGGGCAGCCCCAAGAGACCCAGTACTTC. Its translation: CAWSEMGQPQETQYF.

CDR3 protein: CASSRGTASTYEQYF. The DNA for the CDR3 is TGTGCCAGCAGCCGCGGGACAGCCTCCACCTACGAGCAGTACTTC. This chain connects TRBV5-6 to TRBJ2-7; D may be TRBD1 (7 bases). CDR3 length: 15 residues. Trimming took off 4 bases at V and 2 bases at J, with 16 bases between the two ends. The germline gives CDR1 SGHDT, CDR2 YYEEEE.

The chain has TRBV6-4 and TRBJ1-6; D perhaps matches TRBD1 (5 bases). The CDR3 spans 15 residues. The germline V gene encodes CDR1 MRHNA and CDR2 SNTAGT. Trimming pared 6 bases from V and 0 bases from J, leaving 9 bases between. The CDR3: CASRDTSSYNSPLHF. CDR3 nucleotides: TGTGCCAGCAGGGACACGAGCTCCTATAATTCACCCCTCCACTTT.

The V and J genes are TRBV19 and TRBJ2-7, with TRBD2 identical over 8 bases. The CDR3 totals 18 residues. Germline assignment: CDR1 LNHDA and CDR2 SQIVND (reference sequence). V was pared by 4 bases and J by 2 bases, with 16 bases of the junction left unmatched. CDR3 loop: CASSTTNSRGGRAYEQYF. CDR3 DNA: TGTGCCAGTAGTACAACCAACTCACGCGGGGGGCGAGCCTACGAGCAGTACTTC. The variable domain in full, completed from reference TRBV19 and TRBJ2-7, reads DGGITQSPKYLFRKEGQNVTLSCEQNLNHDAMYWYRQDPGQGLRLIYYSQIVNDFQKGDIAEGYSVSREKKESFPLTVTSAQKNPTAFYLCASSTTNSRGGRAYEQYFGPGTRLTVT.

This clone showed up just once. The rearrangement joins TRBV6-6 to TRBJ2-3; D gene uncertain. The CDR3 loop spans 12 amino acids. The V and J ends lost 5 bases and 4 bases respectively, with 7 bases between them. The germline gives CDR1 MNHNY, CDR2 SVGAGI (reference sequence). CDR3: CASSQRPDTQYF. The CDR3 DNA follows: TGTGCCAGCAGTCAGAGGCCAGATACGCAGTATTTT.

The chain has TRBV5-1 and TRBJ2-5; TRBD2 agrees at 13 bases. In germline, CDR1 is SGHRS, CDR2 YFSETQ. The trim removed 3 bases at V and 0 bases at J, leaving 5 bases unmatched. The CDR3 extends over 17 amino acids. The CDR3 DNA reads as TGCGCCAGCAGCTCGGGCGGACTAGCGGGGGACCAAGAGACCCAGTACTTC. It translates to CASSSGGLAGDQETQYF.

The V gene is TRBV6-5, the J gene TRBJ1-5, with TRBD1 as a possible D gene (6 bases). V gave up 6 bases and J gave up 4 bases, with 13 bases separating them. Germline V CDR1 and CDR2: MNHEY, SVGAGI. CDR3 length: 14 residues. CDR3 nucleotide sequence: TGTGCCAGCAGCTTTGACAGGTTTAATCAGCCCCAGCATTTT. This encodes CASSFDRFNQPQHF.

The rearrangement uses TRBV5-1 and TRBJ2-5; D may be TRBD2 (7 bases). This CDR3 spans 15 amino acids. Germline CDR1 SGHRS, CDR2 YFSETQ. Trimming pared 3 bases from V and 2 bases from J, leaving 14 bases between. The DNA for the CDR3 is TGCGCCAGCAGCTGGGCGGGGGCCCCGCAAGAGACCCAGTACTTC. Amino acids: CASSWAGAPQETQYF.

This clone was detected a few times. The J gene is TRBJ2-5, the V gene TRBV7-2; D may be TRBD1 (6 bases). The germline CDR1 and CDR2 sequences are SGHTA and FQGNSA. This CDR3 has 13 amino acids. The V end lost 5 bases, the J end lost 7 bases, and 14 bases lay between the germline ends. The CDR3 protein is CASSANRVGTQYF. The DNA for the CDR3 is TGTGCCAGCAGCGCCAACAGGGTTGGGACCCAGTACTTC.